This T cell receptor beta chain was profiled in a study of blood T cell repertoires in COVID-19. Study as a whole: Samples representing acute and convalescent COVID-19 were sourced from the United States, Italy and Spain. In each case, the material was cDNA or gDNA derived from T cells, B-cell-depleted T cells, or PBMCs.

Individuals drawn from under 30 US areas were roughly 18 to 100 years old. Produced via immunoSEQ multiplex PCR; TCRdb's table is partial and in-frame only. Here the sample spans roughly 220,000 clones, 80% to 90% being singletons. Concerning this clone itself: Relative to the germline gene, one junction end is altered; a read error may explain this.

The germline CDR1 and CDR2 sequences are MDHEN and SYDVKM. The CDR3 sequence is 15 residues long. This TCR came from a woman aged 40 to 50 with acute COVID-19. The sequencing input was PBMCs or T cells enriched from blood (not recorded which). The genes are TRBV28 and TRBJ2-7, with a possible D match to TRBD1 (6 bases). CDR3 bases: TGTGCCAGCTCCCTCAGAGGGGGACCCTCCGACGAGCAGTACTTC. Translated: CASSLRGGPSDEQYF.